Sequencing of this TCR beta chain was carried out in a study of T cells in Graves' hyperthyroidism and ophthalmopathy. This clonotype was seen at least ten times. Subjects with ophthalmopathy showed a Clinical Activity Score no lower than 3, a NOSPECS grade no lower than 4, and a duration shorter than 3 months. This CDR3 has 16 residues. With 2 bases clipped from V and 0 bases from J, the junction kept 7 bases outside the gene matches. In germline, CDR1 is GTSNPN, CDR2 SVGIG (reference sequence). Template material for amplifying TCR beta CDR3 regions consisted of RNA transcripts. A first-round RT-PCR of the TCR CDR3 used the HTBI primer set. TCRdb re-derived calls from the multiplex PCR reads in MiXCR, one entry per CDR3 protein. The data contain approximately 600,000 distinct CDR3 sequences, 14% of them seen just once; the ten biggest clones take up around 7%.

Sequenced input: blood. The TCR was taken from a woman between 18 and 30 years old with Graves' ophthalmopathy. The chain recombines TRBV30 with TRBJ1-5, with 7 bases that match TRBD1. Written as DNA, the CDR3 is TGTGCCTGGAGTCCTAGGGACAGTACTAGCAATCAGCCCCAGCATTTT. This gives the protein CAWSPRDSTSNQPQHF.